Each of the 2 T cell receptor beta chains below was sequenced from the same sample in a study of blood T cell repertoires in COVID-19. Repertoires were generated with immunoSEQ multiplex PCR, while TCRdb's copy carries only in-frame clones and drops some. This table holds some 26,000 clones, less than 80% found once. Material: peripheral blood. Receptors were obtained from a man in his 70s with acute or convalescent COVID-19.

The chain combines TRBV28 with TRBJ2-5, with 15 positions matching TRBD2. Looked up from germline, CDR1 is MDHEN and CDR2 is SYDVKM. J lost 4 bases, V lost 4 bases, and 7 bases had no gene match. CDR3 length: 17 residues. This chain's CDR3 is CASSSPGLAGGRETQYF. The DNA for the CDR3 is TGTGCCAGCAGTTCCCCGGGACTAGCGGGAGGCAGAGAGACCCAGTACTTC.

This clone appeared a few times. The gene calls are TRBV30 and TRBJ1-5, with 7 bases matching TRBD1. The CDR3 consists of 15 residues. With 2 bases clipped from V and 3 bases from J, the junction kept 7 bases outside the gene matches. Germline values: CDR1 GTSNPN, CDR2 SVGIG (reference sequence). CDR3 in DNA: TGTGCCTGGAGTTTCCCGGGACAGTTCAATCAGCCCCAGCATTTT. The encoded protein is CAWSFPGQFNQPQHF.